This T cell receptor (beta chain) was identified during a study of cytomegalovirus exposure and HLA in healthy donors. Clones were read by immunoSEQ multiplex PCR, and TCRdb kept only the in-frame ones, dropping some. The sample has 100,000 or so clones; 70% to 90% are singletons. V was shortened by 4 bases and J by 2 bases, with 20 bases between the two germline ends. Per germline, CDR1 MNHNS and CDR2 SASEGT. This CDR3 comprises 18 residues. This clone was counted a single time. Sequencing was carried out using PBMCs. This receptor was taken from a woman aged 18-35 years in good health and CMV-seropositive. This rearrangement joins TRBV6-1 to TRBJ2-2, with D tentatively TRBD1 (6 bases). The CDR3 DNA is TGTGCCAGCAGTGGGGGGCCCGTGGGCGGAGACAACACCGGGGAGCTGTTTTTT. Translation: CASSGGPVGGDNTGELFF.